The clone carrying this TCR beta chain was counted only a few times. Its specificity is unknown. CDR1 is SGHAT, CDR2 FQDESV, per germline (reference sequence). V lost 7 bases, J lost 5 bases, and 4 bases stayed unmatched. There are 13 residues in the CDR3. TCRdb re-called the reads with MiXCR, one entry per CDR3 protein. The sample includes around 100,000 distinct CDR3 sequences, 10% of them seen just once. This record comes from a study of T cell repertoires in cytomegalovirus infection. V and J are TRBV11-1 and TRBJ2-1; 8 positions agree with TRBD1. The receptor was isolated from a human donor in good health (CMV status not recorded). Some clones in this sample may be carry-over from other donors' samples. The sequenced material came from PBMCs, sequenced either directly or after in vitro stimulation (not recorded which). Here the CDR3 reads CASTQDRDNEQFF. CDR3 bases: TGTGCCAGCACCCAGGACAGGGACAATGAGCAGTTCTTC.